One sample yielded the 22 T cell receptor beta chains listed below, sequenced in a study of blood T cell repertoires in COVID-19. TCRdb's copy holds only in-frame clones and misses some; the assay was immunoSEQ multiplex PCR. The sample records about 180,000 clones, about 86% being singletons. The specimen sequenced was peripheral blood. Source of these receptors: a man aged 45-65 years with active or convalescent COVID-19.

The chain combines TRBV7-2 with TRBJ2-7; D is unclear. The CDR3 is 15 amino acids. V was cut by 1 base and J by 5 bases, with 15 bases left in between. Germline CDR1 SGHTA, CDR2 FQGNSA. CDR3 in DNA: TGTGCCAGCAGCTTAGGGTATACGGGTTTGAACGAGCAGTACTTC. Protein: CASSLGYTGLNEQYF.

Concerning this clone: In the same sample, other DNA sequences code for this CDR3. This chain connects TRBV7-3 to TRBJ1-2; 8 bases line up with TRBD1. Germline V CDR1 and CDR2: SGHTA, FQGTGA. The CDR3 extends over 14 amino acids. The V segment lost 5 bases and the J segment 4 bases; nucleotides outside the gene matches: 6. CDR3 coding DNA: TGTGCCAGCAGCCTCGGACAGGGCGGCTATGGCTACACCTTC. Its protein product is CASSLGQGGYGYTF. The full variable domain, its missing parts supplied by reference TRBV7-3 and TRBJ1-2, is GAGVSQTPSNKVTEKGKYVELRCDPISGHTALYWYRQSLGQGPEFLIYFQGTGAADDSGLPNDRFFAVRPEGSVSTLKIQRTERGDSAVYLCASSLGQGGYGYTFGSGTRLTVV.

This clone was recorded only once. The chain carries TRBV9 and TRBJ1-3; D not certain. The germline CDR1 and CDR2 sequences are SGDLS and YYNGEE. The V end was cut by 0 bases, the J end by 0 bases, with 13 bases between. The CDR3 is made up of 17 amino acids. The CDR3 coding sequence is TGTGCCAGCAGCGTAGGTGTAGGCGGCTTCTCTGGAAACACCATATATTTT. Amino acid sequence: CASSVGVGGFSGNTIYF. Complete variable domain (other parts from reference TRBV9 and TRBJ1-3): DSGVTQTPKHLITATGQRVTLRCSPRSGDLSVYWYQQSLDQGLQFLIQYYNGEERAKGNILERFSAQQFPDLHSELNLSSLELGDSALYFCASSVGVGGFSGNTIYFGEGSWLTVV.

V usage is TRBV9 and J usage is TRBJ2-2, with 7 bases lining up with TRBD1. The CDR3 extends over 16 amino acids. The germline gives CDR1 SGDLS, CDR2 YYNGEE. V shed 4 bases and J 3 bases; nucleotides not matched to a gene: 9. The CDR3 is CASSPVTGRYTGELFF. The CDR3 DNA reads TGTGCCAGCAGCCCCGTGACAGGGAGATACACCGGGGAGCTGTTTTTT.

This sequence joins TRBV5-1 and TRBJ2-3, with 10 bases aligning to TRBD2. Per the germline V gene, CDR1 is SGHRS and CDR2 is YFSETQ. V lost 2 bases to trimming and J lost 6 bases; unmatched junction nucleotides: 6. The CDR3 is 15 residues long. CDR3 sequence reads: CASSLLAGIQDTQYF. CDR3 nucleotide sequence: TGCGCCAGCAGCTTACTAGCGGGGATCCAGGATACGCAGTATTTT.

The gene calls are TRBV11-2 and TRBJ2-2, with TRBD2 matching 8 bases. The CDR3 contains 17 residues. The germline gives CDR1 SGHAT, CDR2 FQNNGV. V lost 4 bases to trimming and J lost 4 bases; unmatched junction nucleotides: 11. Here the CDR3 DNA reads TGTGCCAGCAGCTCCCCCGGGGGGGTAGTTGGCACCGGGGAGCTGTTTTTT. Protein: CASSSPGGVVGTGELFF.

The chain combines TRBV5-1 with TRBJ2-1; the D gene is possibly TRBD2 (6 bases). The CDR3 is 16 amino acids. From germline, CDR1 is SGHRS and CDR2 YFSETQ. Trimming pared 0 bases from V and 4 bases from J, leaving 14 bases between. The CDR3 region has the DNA TGCGCCAGCAGCTTGGGACGGGCTAGCGCTTACAATGAGCAGTTCTTC. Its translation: CASSLGRASAYNEQFF. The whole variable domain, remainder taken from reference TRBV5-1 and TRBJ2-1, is KAGVTQTPRYLIKTRGQQVTLSCSPISGHRSVSWYQQTPGQGLQFLFEYFSETQRNKGNFPGRFSGRQFSNSRSEMNVSTLELGDSALYLCASSLGRASAYNEQFFGPGTRLTVL.

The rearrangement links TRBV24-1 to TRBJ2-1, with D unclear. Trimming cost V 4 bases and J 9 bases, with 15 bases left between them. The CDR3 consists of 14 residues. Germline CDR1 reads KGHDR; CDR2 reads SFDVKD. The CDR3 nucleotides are TGTGCCACCAGTGAAAGTGGGCCATTGACTGAGCAGTTCTTC. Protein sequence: CATSESGPLTEQFF.

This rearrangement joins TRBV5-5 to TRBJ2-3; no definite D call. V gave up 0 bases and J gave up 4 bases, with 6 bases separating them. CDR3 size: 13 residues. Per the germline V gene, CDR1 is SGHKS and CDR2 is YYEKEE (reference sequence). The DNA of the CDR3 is TGTGCCAGCAGCTTGGTTAGTTCAGATACGCAGTATTTT. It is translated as CASSLVSSDTQYF.

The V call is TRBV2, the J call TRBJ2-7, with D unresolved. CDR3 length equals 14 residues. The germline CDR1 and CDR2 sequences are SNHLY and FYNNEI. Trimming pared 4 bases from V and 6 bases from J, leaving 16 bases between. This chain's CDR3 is CASSVGPVGGEQYF. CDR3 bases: TGTGCCAGCAGTGTTGGCCCGGTCGGCGGCGAGCAGTACTTC.

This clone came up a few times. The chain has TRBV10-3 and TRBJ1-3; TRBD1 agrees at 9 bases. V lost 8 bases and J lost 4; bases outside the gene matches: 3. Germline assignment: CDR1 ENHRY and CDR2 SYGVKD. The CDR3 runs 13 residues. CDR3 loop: CAISGTGGNTIYF. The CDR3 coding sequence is TGTGCCATCTCCGGGACAGGGGGAAACACCATATATTTT.

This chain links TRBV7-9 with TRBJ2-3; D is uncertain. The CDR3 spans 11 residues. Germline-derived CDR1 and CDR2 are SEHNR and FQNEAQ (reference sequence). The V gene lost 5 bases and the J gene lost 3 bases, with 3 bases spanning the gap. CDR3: CASSRTDTQYF. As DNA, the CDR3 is TGTGCCAGCAGCCGGACAGATACGCAGTATTTT.

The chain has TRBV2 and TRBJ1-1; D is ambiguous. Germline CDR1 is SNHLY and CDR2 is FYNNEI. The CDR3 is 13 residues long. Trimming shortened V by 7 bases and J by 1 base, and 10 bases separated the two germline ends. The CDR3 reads CASKWQENTEAFF. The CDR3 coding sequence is TGTGCCAGCAAGTGGCAGGAGAACACTGAAGCTTTCTTT.

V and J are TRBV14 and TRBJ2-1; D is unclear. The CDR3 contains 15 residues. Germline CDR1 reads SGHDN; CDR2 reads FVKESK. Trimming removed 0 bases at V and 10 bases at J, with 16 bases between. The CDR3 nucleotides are TGTGCCAGCAGCCAAGACTGGAGTCCGCGTCGGGAGCAGTTCTTC. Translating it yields CASSQDWSPRREQFF. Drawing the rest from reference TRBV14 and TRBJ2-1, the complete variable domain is EAGVTQFPSHSVIEKGQTVTLRCDPISGHDNLYWYRRVMGKEIKFLLHFVKESKQDESGMPNNRFLAERTGGTYSTLKVQPAELEDSGVYFCASSQDWSPRREQFFGPGTRLTVL.

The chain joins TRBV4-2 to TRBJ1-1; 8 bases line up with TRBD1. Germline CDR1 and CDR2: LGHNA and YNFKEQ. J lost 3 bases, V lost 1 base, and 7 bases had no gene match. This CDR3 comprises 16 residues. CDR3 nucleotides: TGTGCCAGCAGCCAAGGCGGACAGGGTTCGGACACTGAAGCTTTCTTT. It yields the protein CASSQGGQGSDTEAFF.

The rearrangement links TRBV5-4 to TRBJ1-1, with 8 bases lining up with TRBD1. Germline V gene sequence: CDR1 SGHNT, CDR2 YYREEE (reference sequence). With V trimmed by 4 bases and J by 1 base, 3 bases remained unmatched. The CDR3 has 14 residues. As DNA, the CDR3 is TGTGCCAGCAGCGCCGACAGGGGGAACACTGAAGCTTTCTTT. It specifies CASSADRGNTEAFF.

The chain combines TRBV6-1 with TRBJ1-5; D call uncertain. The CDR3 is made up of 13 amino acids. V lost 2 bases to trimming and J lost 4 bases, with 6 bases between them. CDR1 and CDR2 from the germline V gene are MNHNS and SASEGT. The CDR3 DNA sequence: TGTGCCAGCAGTGAACAGGCTAATCAGCCCCAGCATTTT. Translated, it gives CASSEQANQPQHF.

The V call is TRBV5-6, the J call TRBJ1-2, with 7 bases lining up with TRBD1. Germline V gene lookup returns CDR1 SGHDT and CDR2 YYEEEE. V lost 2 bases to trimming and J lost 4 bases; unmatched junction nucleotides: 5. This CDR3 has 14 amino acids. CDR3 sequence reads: CASSFGQVIYGYTF. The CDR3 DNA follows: TGTGCCAGCAGCTTCGGACAGGTTATCTATGGCTACACCTTC.

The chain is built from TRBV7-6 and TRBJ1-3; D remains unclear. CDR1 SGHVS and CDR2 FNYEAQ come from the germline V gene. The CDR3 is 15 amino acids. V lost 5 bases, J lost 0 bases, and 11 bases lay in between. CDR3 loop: CASSPGSPSGNTIYF. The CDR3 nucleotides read TGTGCCAGCAGCCCTGGCAGTCCCTCTGGAAACACCATATATTTT.

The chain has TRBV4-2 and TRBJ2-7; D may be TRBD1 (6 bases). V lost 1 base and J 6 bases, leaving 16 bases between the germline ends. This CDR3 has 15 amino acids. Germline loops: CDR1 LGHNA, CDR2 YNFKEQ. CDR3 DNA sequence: TGTGCCAGCAGCCAAGGATCAGGGGTATCGGGCGAGCAGTACTTC. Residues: CASSQGSGVSGEQYF.

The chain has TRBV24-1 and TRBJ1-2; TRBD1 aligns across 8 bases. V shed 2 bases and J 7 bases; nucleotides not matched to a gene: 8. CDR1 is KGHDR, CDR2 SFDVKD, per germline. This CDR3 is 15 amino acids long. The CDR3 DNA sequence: TGTGCCACCAGTGATTCCTATCAGGGGGCAGGTGGCTACACCTTC. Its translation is CATSDSYQGAGGYTF.

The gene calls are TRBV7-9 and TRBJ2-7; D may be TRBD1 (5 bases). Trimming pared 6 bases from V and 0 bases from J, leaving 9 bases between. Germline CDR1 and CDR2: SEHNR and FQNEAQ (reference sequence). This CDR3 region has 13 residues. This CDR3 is CASRTAISYEQYF. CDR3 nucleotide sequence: TGTGCCAGCAGGACAGCCATCTCCTACGAGCAGTACTTC.